The 19 T cell receptor beta chains given below trace back to one sample, sequenced in a study of CD8+CD57+ T cells in acquired aplastic anemia. Both TCR beta VDJ combination and CDR3 sequence profiling were carried out. Genomic DNA was the template for this profiling. TCRdb used MiXCR to reprocess the reads, holding one entry per CDR3 protein. Of about 110,000 distinct CDR3 sequences listed, 51% were seen once; the top ten hold under 35%. Sample: sorted CD4+, CD8+, or CD8+CD57+ T cells (not recorded which) from PBMCs. Source of these receptors: a human donor in good health, serving as a control.

The rearrangement links TRBV6-5 to TRBJ1-2, with 7 positions matching TRBD1. CDR1 and CDR2 (germline): MNHEY, SVGAGI. This CDR3 is 15 amino acids long. Trimming at V came to 2 bases and at J to 4 bases, leaving 7 bases not matched to a gene. The CDR3 coding sequence is TGTGCCAGCAGTTACCCCCGGGACAGATTCTATGGCTACACCTTC. It specifies CASSYPRDRFYGYTF.

This clonotype was seen many times. The rearrangement joins TRBV19 to TRBJ1-1; tentatively, D is TRBD1 (5 bases). The V gene lost 8 bases and the J gene lost 1 base, with 8 bases spanning the gap. This CDR3 is built from 12 residues. Germline lookup yields CDR1 LNHDA and CDR2 SQIVND (reference sequence). CDR3 nucleotides: TGTGCCAGTGGGGACGGGAACACTGAAGCTTTCTTT. It specifies CASGDGNTEAFF. Supplemented by reference TRBV19 and TRBJ1-1, the full variable domain reads DGGITQSPKYLFRKEGQNVTLSCEQNLNHDAMYWYRQDPGQGLRLIYYSQIVNDFQKGDIAEGYSVSREKKESFPLTVTSAQKNPTAFYLCASGDGNTEAFFGQGTRLTVV.

Concerning this clonotype: The junction shows a germline mismatch at one end, possibly a read error. The chain combines TRBV20-1 with TRBJ1-2, with D unclear. This CDR3 contains 14 residues. CDR1 and CDR2 from the germline V gene are DFQATT and SNEGSKA (reference sequence). CDR3 sequence reads: CGASVDIDSDGYTF. In DNA, the CDR3 is TGCGGTGCTAGTGTAGACATTGACTCAGATGGCTACACCTTC.

The genes are TRBV24-1 and TRBJ2-1; 10 bases align to TRBD1. The ends lost 2 bases at V and 5 bases at J; junction bases unmatched: 2. There are 15 residues in the CDR3. Germline CDR1 and CDR2: KGHDR and SFDVKD. The CDR3 is CATSDSGQGDNEQFF. CDR3 nucleotides: TGTGCCACCAGTGATTCAGGACAGGGGGACAATGAGCAGTTCTTC.

This clonotype was found a few times. The CDR3 DNA follows: TGTGCCACCAGCGGGGACAGTCAGGGGTATAATGAGCAGTTCTTC. This sequence encodes CATSGDSQGYNEQFF. The chain links TRBV15 to TRBJ2-1, with 7 bases identical to TRBD1. The CDR3 has 15 amino acids. Losses at the gene ends were 5 bases for V and 7 bases for J; bases not matched to a gene: 11. CDR1 LNHNV and CDR2 YYDKDF come from the germline V gene (reference sequence).

In DNA form, the CDR3 reads TGTGCCAGTAGTTACAGGGGGCGTGAGACTGAAGCTTTCTTT. This codes for CASSYRGRETEAFF. V usage is TRBV19 and J usage is TRBJ1-1, with 9 nucleotides matching TRBD1. This CDR3 is built from 14 residues. The V gene end was trimmed by 5 bases and the J gene end by 5 bases; junction bases not matched to a gene: 6. CDR1 and CDR2 from the germline V gene are LNHDA and SQIVND (reference sequence).

The chain combines TRBV10-2 with TRBJ1-2; D is possibly TRBD1 (5 bases). Trimming cost V 0 bases and J 7 bases, with 9 bases left between them. The CDR3 has 13 residues. Germline V lookup: CDR1 WSHSY, CDR2 SAAADI. The DNA of the CDR3 is TGCGCCAGCAGTGAGTCGGACACGCTTGGCTACACCTTC. This translates into CASSESDTLGYTF.

This clonotype was detected many times. This chain uses TRBV19 with TRBJ1-2, with unresolved D. Germline CDR1 and CDR2: LNHDA and SQIVND (reference sequence). V was pared by 5 bases and J by 4 bases, with 14 bases between. This CDR3 has 14 residues. The CDR3, as DNA: TGTGCCAGTAGTGGGCAGGACGGGGTCTATGGCTACACCTTC. The encoded protein is CASSGQDGVYGYTF.

This clonotype was recorded many times. This chain uses TRBV9 with TRBJ2-7, with D perhaps matching TRBD2 (6 bases). The CDR3 totals 14 residues. V was shortened by 3 bases and J by 2 bases, with 12 bases between the two germline ends. Germline CDR1 reads SGDLS; CDR2 reads YYNGEE. In nucleotides, the CDR3 is TGTGCCAGCAGCGCGGGAGACGGGACCTACGAGCAGTACTTC. Encoded protein: CASSAGDGTYEQYF. Looking up the rest from reference TRBV9 and TRBJ2-7 gives the full variable domain: DSGVTQTPKHLITATGQRVTLRCSPRSGDLSVYWYQQSLDQGLQFLIQYYNGEERAKGNILERFSAQQFPDLHSELNLSSLELGDSALYFCASSAGDGTYEQYFGPGTRLTVT.

This clonotype was observed many times. V and J are TRBV7-9 and TRBJ1-1, with D unresolved. From germline, CDR1 is SEHNR and CDR2 FQNEAQ (reference sequence). The CDR3 has 13 residues. V was cut by 1 base and J by 5 bases, with 8 bases left in between. The CDR3 DNA reads as TGTGCCAGCAGCTTAGACAGCGGGACTGAAGCTTTCTTT. It yields the protein CASSLDSGTEAFF.

This clonotype was recorded at least ten times. For the CDR3, the DNA is TGTGCCAGTTGTGGGGTAGTTAACTACAATGAGCAGTTCTTC. The encoded protein is CASCGVVNYNEQFF. The chain links TRBV2 to TRBJ2-1; D is uncertain. V was shortened by 9 bases and J by 3 bases, with 15 bases between the two germline ends. The CDR3 length is 14 residues. The germline V gene encodes CDR1 SNHLY and CDR2 FYNNEI.

This clonotype was counted many times. The chain links TRBV5-4 to TRBJ2-2; TRBD2 might be the D (6 bases). The CDR3 runs to 17 residues. Trimming took off 3 bases at V and 4 bases at J, with 19 bases between the two ends. Germline values: CDR1 SGHNT, CDR2 YYREEE (reference sequence). DNA for the CDR3: TGTGCCAGCAGCTGGGGAGGCGTGACCCGAGGCACCGGGGAGCTGTTTTTT. This sequence encodes CASSWGGVTRGTGELFF.

This clonotype was seen a few times. The rearrangement uses TRBV9 and TRBJ2-5; 11 nucleotides agree with TRBD2. This CDR3 has 15 amino acids. Germline V gene lookup returns CDR1 SGDLS and CDR2 YYNGEE. The V gene end was trimmed by 4 bases and the J gene end by 5 bases; junction bases not matched to a gene: 7. In DNA, the CDR3 is TGTGCCAGCAGCCCCCGGATAGCGGGGGGGGAGACCCAGTACTTC. It yields the protein CASSPRIAGGETQYF.

Regarding this clonotype: An end of the junction differs from the germline gene, which may be a read error. The gene calls are TRBV25-1 and TRBJ2-7; tentatively, D is TRBD1 or TRBD2 (5 bases each). The CDR3 has 13 residues. The germline V gene encodes CDR1 MGHDK and CDR2 SYGVNS. The CDR3 loop reads CASSQERGYEQYF. The DNA of the CDR3 is TGCGCCAGCAGCCAAGAGAGGGGCTACGAGCAGTACTTC.

This chain uses TRBV24-1 with TRBJ1-6; TRBD1 aligns across 10 bases. The trim removed 4 bases at V and 7 bases at J, leaving 6 bases unmatched. This CDR3 spans 16 amino acids. The V gene's germline CDR1 is KGHDR and CDR2 SFDVKD. The CDR3 region has the DNA TGTGCCACCAGTGACCCCGGGACAGGGGAGAATTCACCCCTCCACTTT. Encoded protein: CATSDPGTGENSPLHF.

This clonotype was recorded once. V usage is TRBV25-1 and J usage is TRBJ2-1, with 14 bases matching TRBD2. The length of the CDR3 is 15 residues. J lost 3 bases, V lost 6 bases, and 1 base had no gene match. CDR1 and CDR2 from the germline V gene are MGHDK and SYGVNS. The CDR3 sequence is CASRGTSGGYNEQFF. CDR3 sequence (DNA): TGTGCCAGCAGGGGGACTAGCGGGGGCTACAATGAGCAGTTCTTC.

This chain uses TRBV15 with TRBJ1-1; TRBD1 aligns across 7 bases. V lost 1 base and J lost 4; bases outside the gene matches: 6. This CDR3 has 15 residues. Germline-derived CDR1 and CDR2 are LNHNV and YYDKDF (reference sequence). The CDR3: CATSRGRQGSTEAFF. CDR3 DNA sequence: TGTGCCACCAGCAGAGGCCGACAGGGTTCCACTGAAGCTTTCTTT.

The rearrangement links TRBV2 to TRBJ1-1, with D uncertain. CDR1 and CDR2 (germline): SNHLY, FYNNEI. The V end lost 10 bases, the J end lost 8 bases, and 11 bases lay between the germline ends. The CDR3 covers 10 residues. The CDR3 protein is CATHGREAFF. CDR3 coding DNA: TGTGCCACCCACGGTCGGGAAGCTTTCTTT.

On this clonotype itself: One junction end disagrees with the germline gene, perhaps due to a read error. The chain combines TRBV5-1 with TRBJ1-2; no firm D call. In germline, CDR1 is SGHRS, CDR2 YFSETQ. The CDR3 contains 15 residues. The CDR3 reads CANSLVGEVNYGYTF. CDR3 nucleotides: TGCGCCAACAGCTTGGTCGGGGAAGTTAACTATGGCTACACCTTC.